This entry lists 30 T cell receptor beta chains sequenced from one sample in a study of T cell clonality in common variable immunodeficiency (dated by TCRdb to 2014 to 2015). The library relied on the immunoSEQ multiplex PCR assay. TCRdb obtained this table from immuneACCESS and retained in-frame rearrangements with V and J assigned. These tables miss some clones; where compared with another copy, unresolved V genes account for less than half of the shortfall, and the remainder is unexplained. This sample includes some 40,000 clones, and none of them was observed just once. Of the sample, 2.5% to 3% falls within the top ten clones. Sequencing input: peripheral blood mononuclear cells. The receptors shown here come from a person aged 18 to 70 in good health.

This clone is deemed large. The missing CDR3 end, 3 residues past where the read stops, is filled in from the germline J gene. V gene TRBV6-4 combines with J gene TRBJ2-6, with 9 bases aligning to TRBD1. The CDR3 extends over 16 amino acids. V trimming: 3 bases; J trimming: 0 bases; junction bases outside the gene matches: 0. Looked up from germline, CDR1 is MRHNA and CDR2 is SNTAGT. The CDR3 reads CASSETGGSGANVLTF. The covered CDR3 bases are TGTGCCAGCAGTGAGACAGGGGGCTCTGGGGCCAACGTC.

Concerning this clone: The read gets to within 3 residues of the CDR3 end, and the germline J gene fills in the rest. The J gene is TRBJ1-6, the V gene TRBV30; no definite D call. Germline V gene data show CDR1 as GTSNPN and CDR2 as SVGIG (reference sequence). Between the trimmed V and J ends, which lost 4 bases and 8 bases, there was a span of 12 bases. CDR3 length: 13 residues. The DNA read from the CDR3 is TGTGCCTGGAAGTTTATGGTAGATTCACCC. It specifies CAWKFMVDSP. The complete CDR3 reads CAWKFMVDSPLHF.

The table lists this clone with many counts. The DNA ends 3 residues before the CDR3 does, and the rest of the CDR3 is filled in from the germline J gene. The chain employs TRBV6-2 or TRBV6-3 and TRBJ2-2, with 11 bases identical to TRBD2. Trimming cost V 7 bases and J 6 bases; bases outside gene matches: 10. The germline V gene has CDR1 MNHEY and CDR2 SVGEGT. The CDR3 contains 16 residues. The CDR3 DNA, read in part, is TGTGCCAGCACCCTTCGGCTAGCGGGAGGTCCCGGGGAG. Translating it yields CASTLRLAGGPGE. The full-length CDR3 reads as CASTLRLAGGPGELFF.

This clone has at least ten counts. The read finishes 3 residues shy of the CDR3 end, and the germline J gene is used to complete it. V usage is TRBV10-3 and J usage is TRBJ1-1; 11 bases map to TRBD1. Germline loops: CDR1 ENHRY, CDR2 SYGVKD. The CDR3 consists of 13 residues. V shed 9 bases and J 4 bases; nucleotides not matched to a gene: 4. The CDR3 DNA, read in part, is TGTGCCATTGGACAGGGGGCGGGCACTGAA. Encoded protein: CAIGQGAGTE. The whole CDR3 sequence reads CAIGQGAGTEAFF.

Ten or more counts support this clone. The sequenced fragment ends 3 residues before the CDR3 boundary, so the rest is inferred from the germline J gene. V gene TRBV5-1 combines with J gene TRBJ1-1; 10 bases are shared with TRBD1. Looked up from germline, CDR1 is SGHRS and CDR2 is YFSETQ. V shed 4 bases, J shed 4 bases, and the junction held 13 bases outside the gene matches. The CDR3 has 17 amino acids. CDR3: CASSHSGDRGRITEAFF. The sequenced CDR3 bases are TGCGCCAGCAGCCACTCCGGCGACAGGGGGCGGATCACTGAA.

Points on this clone: Read coverage stops 3 residues before the CDR3 terminus; the germline J gene supplies the remainder. The rearrangement uses TRBV7-8 and TRBJ1-2; D gene unclear. Per germline, CDR1 SGHVS and CDR2 FQNEAQ. This CDR3 contains 12 residues. The part of the CDR3 DNA that was read is TGTGCCAGCAGCTTAGTATCTTCTAGC. This gives the protein CASSLVSSS. The full CDR3 sequence reads CASSLVSSSYTF.

This clone occurred many times. The DNA ends 3 residues before the CDR3 does, and the rest of the CDR3 is filled in from the germline J gene. This chain links TRBV7-8 with TRBJ2-5, with D tentatively TRBD1 or TRBD2 (5 bases each). With 7 bases removed from V and 4 bases from J, the gap between germline ends came to 19 bases. Germline V lookup: CDR1 SGHVS, CDR2 FQNEAQ. The length of the CDR3 is 15 residues. The DNA read from the CDR3 is TGTGCCAGCACCAAACCGAGGGGAAGGAGAGAGACC. Translation gives CASTKPRGRRET. Given in full, the CDR3 is CASTKPRGRRETQYF.

This clone was recorded many times. The read gets to within 3 residues of the CDR3 end, and the germline J gene fills in the rest. The chain links TRBV30 to TRBJ2-1; 10 bases match TRBD2. This CDR3 region has 14 residues. Germline V gene lookup returns CDR1 GTSNPN and CDR2 SVGIG (reference sequence). The CDR3 here is CALTSGVYNNEQFF. The CDR3 DNA, read in part, is TGTGCGTTAACTAGCGGGGTTTATAACAATGAG.

This clone was seen ten or more times. Read sequence stops 3 residues before the CDR3 end, and the germline J gene provides the missing end. The chain couples TRBV28 to TRBJ2-1; 10 positions match TRBD1. The CDR3 sequence is 14 residues long. The germline V gene has CDR1 MDHEN and CDR2 SYDVKM. V was clipped by 2 bases and J by 8 bases; unmatched bases: 3. The CDR3 region is CASSLGTGDDEQFF. Partial CDR3 DNA: TGTGCCAGCAGTTTAGGGACAGGGGACGATGAG.

This clone was observed many times. The CDR3 end is not reached by the read, which stops 3 residues before it; the germline J gene fills it in. The chain uses TRBV7-2 and TRBJ2-7; TRBD2 aligns across 7 bases. Germline V gives CDR1 SGHTA, CDR2 FQGNSA. The CDR3 has 13 amino acids. V shed 2 bases, J shed 3 bases, and the junction held 1 base outside the gene matches. CDR3 bases read: TGTGCCAGCAGCTTACCGGGGGGCTACGAG. Its protein is CASSLPGGYE. The full-length CDR3 reads as CASSLPGGYEQYF.

A word on this clone: The read finishes 3 residues shy of the CDR3 end, and the germline J gene is used to complete it. The sample holds other DNA sequences that translate to the same CDR3. The genes are TRBV18 and TRBJ2-5, with 14 bases fitting TRBD2. This CDR3 region has 18 residues. V shed 6 bases, J shed 2 bases, and the junction held 11 bases outside the gene matches. Germline lookup yields CDR1 KGHSH and CDR2 LQKENI. CDR3 DNA, as far as it was read: TGTGCCAGCTCCCCCATTTCGACTAGCGGGAGGGGTCAAGAGACC. Translated, it gives CASSPISTSGRGQET. The complete CDR3 reads CASSPISTSGRGQETQYF. The full variable domain, rest sourced from reference TRBV18 and TRBJ2-5, is NAGVMQNPRHLVRRRGQEARLRCSPMKGHSHVYWYRQLPEEGLKFMVYLQKENIIDESGMPKERFSAEFPKEGPSILRIQQVVRGDSAAYFCASSPISTSGRGQETQYFGPGTRLLVL.

This clone was recorded at least ten times. The CDR3 extends 3 residues past the end of the read, so its final part is completed from the germline J gene. The chain carries TRBV20-1 and TRBJ2-3, with TRBD2 matching over 12 bases. Trimming removed 2 bases from V and 7 bases from J; junction bases left unmatched: 7. The CDR3 contains 15 residues. Germline V gene lookup returns CDR1 DFQATT and CDR2 SNEGSKA (reference sequence). The sequenced part of the CDR3 DNA is TGCAGTGCTAGACCCCTAGCGGGAGGGCCGTATACG. It specifies CSARPLAGGPYT. The whole CDR3 sequence reads CSARPLAGGPYTQYF.

This clone has a count of ten or more. The sequenced part of the CDR3 DNA is TGTGCCAGCAGCTTAGTTGGGACAAGTAATTCACCC. Encoded protein: CASSLVGTSNSP. The full CDR3 protein is CASSLVGTSNSPLHF. The V and J genes are TRBV7-9 and TRBJ1-6, with D perhaps matching TRBD1 (6 bases). The read halts 3 residues ahead of the CDR3 end, with the missing end drawn from the germline J gene. Trimming left V 1 base short and J 6 bases short, with 10 bases between. Germline loops: CDR1 SEHNR, CDR2 FQNEAQ (reference sequence). The CDR3 runs 15 residues.

This clone has more than one count but fewer than ten. The sequence runs out 3 residues before the end of the CDR3; the remainder is reconstructed from the germline J gene. This chain joins TRBV2 and TRBJ2-7; D perhaps matches TRBD2 (6 bases). Trimming shortened V by 6 bases and J by 6 bases, and 24 bases separated the two germline ends. Germline loops: CDR1 SNHLY, CDR2 FYNNEI. The CDR3 totals 16 residues. CDR3 bases read: TGTGCCAGCAGCGCGGGAAGGGCAGCAACCGGGTCCGAG. Protein product: CASSAGRAATGSE. The full CDR3 protein reads CASSAGRAATGSEQYF.

There are many counts of this clone. Sequencing ends 3 residues short of the CDR3 end; the germline J gene provides the rest. This rearrangement joins TRBV4-2 to TRBJ2-1; TRBD2 matches at 16 bases. Per the germline V gene, CDR1 is LGHNA and CDR2 is YNFKEQ. Losses at the gene ends were 3 bases for V and 7 bases for J; bases not matched to a gene: 12. The CDR3 contains 19 residues. The CDR3 loop is CASSHRSGLAGGLGNEQFF. Partial CDR3 DNA: TGTGCCAGCAGCCACCGATCGGGACTAGCGGGAGGGCTAGGAAATGAG.

This clone was recorded at least ten times. The CDR3 end is not reached by the read, which stops 3 residues before it; the germline J gene fills it in. The chain combines TRBV5-1 with TRBJ2-7, with 14 bases fitting TRBD2. This CDR3 comprises 15 residues. V trimming: 3 bases; J trimming: 5 bases; junction bases outside the gene matches: 4. Germline CDR1 is SGHRS and CDR2 is YFSETQ. CDR3 DNA, as far as it was read: TGCGCCAGCAGCTGGGGGACTAGCGGGAGCCACGAG. Encoded protein: CASSWGTSGSHE. The whole CDR3 protein is CASSWGTSGSHEQYF.

This clone came up many times. The read finishes 3 residues shy of the CDR3 end, and the germline J gene is used to complete it. This chain connects TRBV12-3 or TRBV12-4 to TRBJ2-1; tentatively, D is TRBD2 (6 bases). The length of the CDR3 is 15 residues. Between the trimmed V and J ends, which lost 4 bases and 1 base, there was a span of 11 bases. Partial CDR3 DNA: TGTGCCAGCAGTTGGAGCGGGCGATCCTACAATGAG. Its translation: CASSWSGRSYNE. The CDR3 in its entirety is CASSWSGRSYNEQFF.

This clone was observed a handful of times. The sequence runs out 3 residues before the end of the CDR3; the remainder is reconstructed from the germline J gene. V and J are TRBV2 and TRBJ1-2; maybe TRBD1 (6 bases). Germline CDR1 and CDR2: SNHLY and FYNNEI. The CDR3 has 14 amino acids. CDR3 DNA, as far as it was read: TGTGCCAGCCTATTGGGAGGGGGACTAGCGGGC. As protein: CASLLGGGLAG. The full CDR3 is CASLLGGGLAGYTF. The full variable domain, in which reference TRBV2 and TRBJ1-2 provide the parts outside the CDR3, is EPEVTQTPSHQVTQMGQEVILRCVPISNHLYFYWYRQILGQKVEFLVSFYNNEISEKSEIFDDQFSVERPDGSNFTLKIRSTKLEDSAMYFCASLLGGGLAGYTFGSGTRLTVV.

This clone was observed many times. The read halts 3 residues ahead of the CDR3 end, with the missing end drawn from the germline J gene. J is TRBJ1-6 and V is TRBV28, with 8 bases that match TRBD1. Unmatched junction bases numbered 2, after V lost 6 bases and J lost 7 bases. CDR1 is MDHEN and CDR2 is SYDVKM in the germline V gene. This CDR3 comprises 13 residues. The sequenced part of the CDR3 DNA is TGTGCCAGCAGCCGGGACAGGAATTCACCC. Amino acid sequence: CASSRDRNSP. The entire CDR3 reads CASSRDRNSPLHF.

On this clone itself: The read comes to an end 3 residues before the CDR3 does, leaving the germline J gene to fill in the end. The V call is TRBV7-3, the J call TRBJ2-4; a possible D gene is TRBD1 (5 bases). CDR3 length: 15 residues. Germline V CDR1 and CDR2: SGHTA, FQGTGA. The chain's CDR3 is CASSSQGIANYGQYF. The covered CDR3 bases are TGTGCCAGCAGCTCCCAGGGAATAGCTAACTATGGT. The whole variable domain, remainder taken from reference TRBV7-3 and TRBJ2-4, is GAGVSQTPSNKVTEKGKYVELRCDPISGHTALYWYRQSLGQGPEFLIYFQGTGAADDSGLPNDRFFAVRPEGSVSTLKIQRTERGDSAVYLCASSSQGIANYGQYFGAGTRLSVL.

This clone came up a few times. Read coverage stops 3 residues before the CDR3 terminus; the germline J gene supplies the remainder. This chain connects TRBV7-9 to TRBJ2-1; 9 bases map to TRBD1. The CDR3 length is 13 residues. Germline V gives CDR1 SEHNR, CDR2 FQNEAQ (reference sequence). J was trimmed by 7 bases and V by 4 bases; bases with no gene match: 2. The DNA read from the CDR3 is TGTGCCAGCAGCTCCGGACAGGGGAATGAG. Translated: CASSSGQGNE. The whole CDR3 protein reads CASSSGQGNEQFF.

This clone was recorded many times. The read falls 3 residues short of the CDR3 end, and the missing part is taken from the germline J gene. The chain is built from TRBV10-2 and TRBJ2-7; 7 bases match TRBD1. This CDR3 contains 13 residues. Looked up from germline, CDR1 is WSHSY and CDR2 is SAAADI. The ends lost 7 bases at V and 4 bases at J; junction bases unmatched: 7. CDR3 sequence: CASKKAGGYEQYF. The covered CDR3 bases are TGCGCCAGCAAGAAGGCAGGGGGTTACGAG.

Many counts were recorded for this clone. The CDR3 loop reads CASSLAGGGYEQYF. CDR3 DNA, as far as it was read: TGTGCCAGCAGCTTAGCAGGGGGCGGGTACGAG. V gene TRBV7-2 combines with J gene TRBJ2-7; TRBD1 matches at 7 bases. Coverage ceases 3 residues before the CDR3 finishes, and the germline J gene fills in the end. The length of the CDR3 is 14 residues. The V gene end was trimmed by 0 bases and the J gene end by 4 bases; junction bases not matched to a gene: 3. Germline V CDR1 and CDR2: SGHTA, FQGNSA.

This clone occurred many times. The read comes to an end 3 residues before the CDR3 does, leaving the germline J gene to fill in the end. The chain couples TRBV19 to TRBJ2-6, with 7 bases identical to TRBD2. The junction had 13 bases not matched to a gene; V was cut back by 8 bases and J by 0 bases. There are 18 residues in the CDR3. Germline V gives CDR1 LNHDA, CDR2 SQIVND (reference sequence). CDR3 DNA, as far as it was read: TGTGCCAGTGGTCGTGGGAGCGGGGTTTCCTCTGGGGCCAACGTC. This codes for CASGRGSGVSSGANV. The full CDR3 sequence reads CASGRGSGVSSGANVLTF.

This clone was seen repeatedly, ten times or more. The read ends 3 residues before the CDR3 terminus; that terminus is restored from the germline J gene. This chain links TRBV20-1 with TRBJ2-1; 10 nucleotides match TRBD2. Germline lookup yields CDR1 DFQATT and CDR2 SNEGSKA (reference sequence). There are 15 residues in the CDR3. V trimming: 1 base; J trimming: 2 bases; junction bases outside the gene matches: 2. The CDR3 is CSARVLAGAYNEQFF. The CDR3 bases that were read are TGCAGTGCTAGAGTCCTAGCGGGAGCCTACAATGAG.

Notes on this clone: The CDR3 is cut off 3 residues early in the read; its end comes from the germline J gene. The genes are TRBV5-1 and TRBJ1-6; 9 bases align to TRBD1. The CDR3 loop spans 13 amino acids. The germline V gene has CDR1 SGHRS and CDR2 YFSETQ. The sequenced part of the CDR3 DNA is TGCGCCAGCAGCTGGGATAGACAGGGGGCC. Its translation: CASSWDRQGA. The CDR3 in full is CASSWDRQGALHF. The full variable domain, rest sourced from reference TRBV5-1 and TRBJ1-6, is KAGVTQTPRYLIKTRGQQVTLSCSPISGHRSVSWYQQTPGQGLQFLFEYFSETQRNKGNFPGRFSGRQFSNSRSEMNVSTLELGDSALYLCASSWDRQGALHFGNGTRLTVT.

At least ten counts were recorded for this clone. The read ends 3 residues early relative to the CDR3; the germline J gene fills the gap. The rearrangement uses TRBV20-1 and TRBJ2-3; a possible D gene is TRBD2 (6 bases). Germline V lookup: CDR1 DFQATT, CDR2 SNEGSKA (reference sequence). Between the trimmed V and J ends, which lost 1 base and 5 bases, there was a span of 13 bases. The CDR3 is made up of 14 amino acids. CDR3 loop: CSARGGETRDTQYF. Partial CDR3 DNA: TGCAGTGCTAGAGGGGGGGAGACTCGAGATACG.

This clone was seen many times. From the germline J gene comes the end of the CDR3, since the read stops 3 residues before it. This chain links TRBV2 with TRBJ1-1; D perhaps matches TRBD1 (5 bases). Per the germline V gene, CDR1 is SNHLY and CDR2 is FYNNEI. V dropped 4 bases and J dropped 1 base, with 10 bases sitting between them. This CDR3 contains 14 residues. The CDR3 sequence is CASSVSGRNTEAFF. The sequenced CDR3 bases are TGTGCCAGCAGTGTTTCAGGGAGGAACACTGAA.

There are many counts of this clone. The CDR3 end is not reached by the read, which stops 3 residues before it; the germline J gene fills it in. The J gene is TRBJ2-1, the V gene TRBV6-2 or TRBV6-3, with 14 nucleotides matching TRBD2. Germline CDR1 is MNHEY and CDR2 is SVGEGT. V lost 5 bases and J lost 8; bases outside the gene matches: 8. The CDR3 has 16 amino acids. CDR3 DNA (partial): TGTGCCAGCAGTCGGAGACTAGCGGGAGGGCCTTATGAG. Its translation: CASSRRLAGGPYE. The entire CDR3 protein is CASSRRLAGGPYEQFF.

This clone was counted many times. The read stops 3 residues short of the end of the CDR3; the missing end is completed from the germline J gene. This sequence joins TRBV29-1 and TRBJ2-1, with 8 bases aligning to TRBD1. Per germline, CDR1 SQVTM and CDR2 ANQGSEA. CDR3 length: 15 residues. V was pared by 0 bases and J by 8 bases, with 9 bases of the junction left unmatched. The chain's CDR3 is CSVEDQGQGIDEQFF. The CDR3 bases that were read are TGCAGCGTTGAAGATCAAGGACAGGGAATCGATGAG.